Listed below are T cell receptor beta chains from one sample, sequenced in a study of human T cells and chemical hapten exposure. TCRdb recomputed calls from the RACE reads with MiXCR, one row per CDR3 protein. The sample shows 150,000 or so distinct CDR3 sequences, about 14% of them seen only once. This specimen consisted of whole blood, obtained in connection with sensitization to the hapten diphenylcyclopropenone (DPC). These receptors all stem from a woman in her 30s with alopecia areata. Some clones in this sample may be carry-over from other donors' samples. CDR3s include the opening cysteine and the closing phenylalanine or tryptophan. D genes are given only for firm matches. Clone size is stated in some rows and not others, as once, few, many or a class when expanded.

V gene: TRBV18; D gene: NA; clone size: NA; J gene: TRBJ1-2; CDR3 DNA: TGTGCCAGCTCACCACGAGAAGACGGGTCTTTTGGCTACACCTTC; CDR3 protein: CASSPREDGSFGYTF
V gene: TRBV6-5; D gene: NA; clone size: few; J gene: TRBJ1-2; CDR3 DNA: TGTGCCAGCAGTTTCTTTTCGGGGGGATCGGCCGGCTACACCTTC; CDR3 protein: CASSFFSGGSAGYTF
V gene: TRBV5-5; D gene: NA; clone size: NA; J gene: TRBJ1-4; CDR3 DNA: TGTGCCAGCAGCTCAAGAGCAGGGGTGGGTGAAAAACTGTTTTTT; CDR3 protein: CASSSRAGVGEKLFF
V gene: TRBV15; D gene: NA; clone size: few; J gene: TRBJ2-7; CDR3 DNA: TGTGCCACCAGCAGAGATGGCGGGTCCTACGAGCAGTACTTC; CDR3 protein: CATSRDGGSYEQYF
V gene: TRBV10-3; D gene: NA; clone size: few; J gene: TRBJ1-2; CDR3 DNA: TGTGCCATCAGTGAGTCGGGAAGGGGCTCAACCGACTATGGCTACACCTTC; CDR3 protein: CAISESGRGSTDYGYTF
V gene: TRBV6-2/TRBV6-3; D gene: NA; clone size: NA; J gene: TRBJ2-2; CDR3 DNA: TGTGCCAGCAGACTACCACCGAACACCGGGGAGCTGTTTTTT; CDR3 protein: CASRLPPNTGELFF
V gene: TRBV29-1; D gene: TRBD1; clone size: NA; J gene: TRBJ2-2; CDR3 DNA: TGCGGGACAGGGAACACCGGGGAGCTGTTTTTT; CDR3 protein: CGTGNTGELFF
V gene: TRBV12-3/TRBV12-4; D gene: NA; clone size: few; J gene: TRBJ2-6; CDR3 DNA: TGTGCCAGCAGTCCAAATGGGGCCAACGTCCTGACTTTC; CDR3 protein: CASSPNGANVLTF
V gene: TRBV12-3/TRBV12-4; D gene: TRBD2; clone size: many; J gene: TRBJ2-1; CDR3 DNA: TGTGCCAGCAGTTTAGATGGGGGGGACTACAATGAGCAGTTCTTC; CDR3 protein: CASSLDGGDYNEQFF
V gene: TRBV3-1; D gene: NA; clone size: NA; J gene: TRBJ1-3; CDR3 DNA: TGTGCCAGCAGCCCTAACTTCGGGGCAAACGGAAACACCATATATTTT; CDR3 protein: CASSPNFGANGNTIYF
V gene: TRBV29-1; D gene: TRBD2; clone size: NA; J gene: TRBJ2-2; CDR3 DNA: TGCAGCGCTGAACCCCTAGCGGGGGCCTTCGCGAACACCGGGGAGCTGTTTTTT; CDR3 protein: CSAEPLAGAFANTGELFF
V gene: TRBV6-1; D gene: TRBD2; clone size: many; J gene: TRBJ2-3; CDR3 DNA: TGTGCCAGCCAGTCCCGGACTAGCGGGAGACCAGATACGCAGTATTTT; CDR3 protein: CASQSRTSGRPDTQYF
V gene: TRBV4-2; D gene: NA; clone size: few; J gene: TRBJ1-1; CDR3 DNA: TGTGCCAGCAGCCAAGTCGGCCCAGGGGAGACTGAAGCTTTCTTT; CDR3 protein: CASSQVGPGETEAFF
V gene: TRBV29-1; D gene: TRBD1; clone size: NA; J gene: TRBJ2-2; CDR3 DNA: TGCAGCCCTAATACCCAGGACAGGGGGCGATCGAACACCGGGGAGCTGTTTTTT; CDR3 protein: CSPNTQDRGRSNTGELFF
V gene: TRBV28; D gene: TRBD1; clone size: NA; J gene: TRBJ2-3; CDR3 DNA: TGTGCCAGCAGCAACTCACAGGGGACAGATACGCAGTATTTT; CDR3 protein: CASSNSQGTDTQYF
V gene: TRBV7-9; D gene: NA; clone size: few; J gene: TRBJ1-5; CDR3 DNA: TGTGCCAGCAGCCCCGGCGTTCAGCCCCAGCATTTT; CDR3 protein: CASSPGVQPQHF
V gene: TRBV5-4; D gene: TRBD2; clone size: few; J gene: TRBJ2-2; CDR3 DNA: TGTGCCAGCAGCCCCCAAGCGGGAGGGCTATTCGGGGAGCTGTTTTTT; CDR3 protein: CASSPQAGGLFGELFF
V gene: TRBV11-2; D gene: NA; clone size: NA; J gene: TRBJ2-1; CDR3 DNA: TGTGCCAGCAGCCCTGTCAATGAGCAGTTCTTC; CDR3 protein: CASSPVNEQFF
V gene: TRBV29-1; D gene: TRBD1; clone size: few; J gene: TRBJ2-3; CDR3 DNA: TGCAGCGTTCAGGGACAGGCGGAGACGCAGTATTTT; CDR3 protein: CSVQGQAETQYF
V gene: TRBV5-1; D gene: TRBD1; clone size: many; J gene: TRBJ1-2; CDR3 DNA: TGCGCCAGCAGCTTTACCGTACAGGGGGCTAACGGCTACACCTTC; CDR3 protein: CASSFTVQGANGYTF
V gene: TRBV4-1; D gene: NA; clone size: NA; J gene: TRBJ1-1; CDR3 DNA: TGCGCCAGCAGCCAAGATGGAGGGGGAGACACTGAAGCTTTCTTT; CDR3 protein: CASSQDGGGDTEAFF
V gene: TRBV20-1; D gene: TRBD1; clone size: few; J gene: TRBJ1-2; CDR3 DNA: TGCAGTGCTAGTCCCCGCGACAGGGTTGATGGCTACACCTTC; CDR3 protein: CSASPRDRVDGYTF
V gene: TRBV24-1; D gene: NA; clone size: NA; J gene: TRBJ1-5; CDR3 DNA: TGTGCCACCAGTGATAATTCCAGGTCCCAGCATTTT; CDR3 protein: CATSDNSRSQHF
V gene: TRBV7-7; D gene: NA; clone size: NA; J gene: TRBJ1-6; CDR3 DNA: TGTGCCAGCAGCCCTGGACAAGGCGCCAAAAGCTCCTATAATTCACCCCTCCACTTT; CDR3 protein: CASSPGQGAKSSYNSPLHF
V gene: TRBV4-3; D gene: NA; clone size: NA; J gene: TRBJ1-6; CDR3 DNA: TGCGCCAGCAGCCAAGAAAGGGGAAGCCCGGGGGCACCCCTCCACTTT; CDR3 protein: CASSQERGSPGAPLHF
V gene: TRBV7-9; D gene: TRBD1; clone size: few; J gene: TRBJ1-1; CDR3 DNA: TGTGCCAGCAGCTTGGGGGACAGGGAGCGCACTGAAGCTTTCTTT; CDR3 protein: CASSLGDRERTEAFF
V gene: TRBV7-3; D gene: NA; clone size: few; J gene: TRBJ1-5; CDR3 DNA: TGTGCCAGCAGCACGCGGTCTTCAGGGAGGGTTTCTGGCAATCAGCCCCAGCATTTT; CDR3 protein: CASSTRSSGRVSGNQPQHF
V gene: TRBV4-3; D gene: TRBD2; clone size: few; J gene: TRBJ2-7; CDR3 DNA: TGCGCCAGCAGCCAAGAACTGCCTAGCGGTATCTCCTACGAGCAGTACTTC; CDR3 protein: CASSQELPSGISYEQYF
V gene: TRBV11-2; D gene: NA; clone size: few; J gene: TRBJ2-3; CDR3 DNA: TGTGCCAGCAGCTTAGGGGACTCGGCTGGCACAGATACGCAGTATTTT; CDR3 protein: CASSLGDSAGTDTQYF
V gene: TRBV9; D gene: NA; clone size: many; J gene: TRBJ1-6; CDR3 DNA: TGTGCCAGCAGCGTAGAGGTGGTTTCACATTCACCCCTCCACTTT; CDR3 protein: CASSVEVVSHSPLHF
V gene: TRBV20-1; D gene: NA; clone size: many; J gene: TRBJ1-3; CDR3 DNA: TGCAGTGCTAGAATAGGGAGCGCTGGAAACACCATATATTTT; CDR3 protein: CSARIGSAGNTIYF
V gene: TRBV6-2/TRBV6-3; D gene: TRBD2; clone size: NA; J gene: TRBJ2-5; CDR3 DNA: TGTGCCAGCAGTCTAGCGGGAGGGGTAGAGACCCAGTACTTC; CDR3 protein: CASSLAGGVETQYF
V gene: TRBV11-3; D gene: TRBD2; clone size: NA; J gene: TRBJ2-1; CDR3 DNA: TGTGCCAGCAGCTTAGATCTGCCAGGGTCTACTAGCGGGAGACGAAATGAGCAGTTCTTC; CDR3 protein: CASSLDLPGSTSGRRNEQFF
V gene: TRBV6-2/TRBV6-3; D gene: TRBD1; clone size: NA; J gene: TRBJ1-5; CDR3 DNA: TGTGCCAGCAGCCACGACAGGGGGTCTTCTAGCAATCAGCCCCAGCATTTT; CDR3 protein: CASSHDRGSSSNQPQHF